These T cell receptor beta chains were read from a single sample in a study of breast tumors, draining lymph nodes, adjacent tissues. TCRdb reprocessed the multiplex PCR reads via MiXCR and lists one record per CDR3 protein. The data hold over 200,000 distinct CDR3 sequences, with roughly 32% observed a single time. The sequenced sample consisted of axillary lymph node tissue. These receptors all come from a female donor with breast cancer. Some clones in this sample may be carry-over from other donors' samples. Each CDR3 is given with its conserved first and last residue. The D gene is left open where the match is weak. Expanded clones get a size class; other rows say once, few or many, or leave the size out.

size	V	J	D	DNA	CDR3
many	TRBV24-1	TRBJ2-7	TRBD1	TGTGCCACCAGTGAATCGGACAGGGTGTACGAGCAGTACTTC	CATSESDRVYEQYF
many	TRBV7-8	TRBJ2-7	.	TGTGCCAGCAGCATGAGGGACGAGCAGTACTTC	CASSMRDEQYF
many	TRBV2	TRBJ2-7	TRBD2	TGTGCCAGCAGTGAGAGAGCGGGAGGGTCGCGGGAGCAGTACTTC	CASSERAGGSREQYF
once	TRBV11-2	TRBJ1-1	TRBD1	TGTGCCAGCAGCTTAGGGACAGGGGGCGCGGGTGAAGCTTTCTTT	CASSLGTGGAGEAFF
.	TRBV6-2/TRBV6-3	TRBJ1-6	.	TGCGCCAGCAGTCACTCCTACAGTGAACCCCTCCACTTT	CASSHSYSEPLHF
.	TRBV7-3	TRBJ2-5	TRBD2	TGTGCCAGCAGTTTCGGGACTAGCGGGACAGAGACCCAGTACTTC	CASSFGTSGTETQYF
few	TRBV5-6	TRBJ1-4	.	TGTGCCAGCAGCGCGAGGAGGGTTACTAATGAAAAACTGTTTTTT	CASSARRVTNEKLFF
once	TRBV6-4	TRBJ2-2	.	TGTGCCAGCAGACAAACCAGCGACCTCCACACCGGGGAGCTGTTTTTT	CASRQTSDLHTGELFF
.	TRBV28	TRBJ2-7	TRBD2	TGTGCCAGCAGTTTCTTCCGTAGCGGGAGTTACGAGCAGTACTTC	CASSFFRSGSYEQYF
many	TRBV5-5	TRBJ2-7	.	TGTGCCAGCAGCTTAGGGTACGACGAGCAGTACTTC	CASSLGYDEQYF
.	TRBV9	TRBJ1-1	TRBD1	TGTGCCAGCAGCGTAGTGTCCCAGGGGGGAGGTACTGAAGCTTTCTTT	CASSVVSQGGGTEAFF
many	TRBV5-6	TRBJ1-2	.	TGTGCCAGCAGCTTCAATTGGGGAGTTGGCTACACCTTC	CASSFNWGVGYTF
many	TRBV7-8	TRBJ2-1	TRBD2	TGTGCCAGCAGCCTCCTAGCGGGAGGGCCGGGAAGGGAGCAGTTCTTC	CASSLLAGGPGREQFF
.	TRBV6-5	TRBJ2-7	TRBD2	TGTGCCAGCAGTTACCAGCGGGGGGGCTACGAGCAGTACTTC	CASSYQRGGYEQYF
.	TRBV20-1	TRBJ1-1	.	TGCAGTGCTAGAGGTAACATTTTCCGCGCTTTCTTT	CSARGNIFRAFF
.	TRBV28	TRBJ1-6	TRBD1	TGTGCCAGCAGTTACAGGGGGTGGACCCTCCACTTT	CASSYRGWTLHF
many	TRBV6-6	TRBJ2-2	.	TGTGCCAGCAGACCCGCCGGGAGTATAAAAACCGGGGAGCTGTTTTTT	CASRPAGSIKTGELFF
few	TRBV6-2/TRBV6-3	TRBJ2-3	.	TGTGCCAGCAGTGGGGGAAGATCAAGGACAGATACGCAGTATTTT	CASSGGRSRTDTQYF
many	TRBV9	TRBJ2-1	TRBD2	TGTGCCAGCAGCGGCGGACTAGCGGAGAACAATGAGCAGTTCTTC	CASSGGLAENNEQFF
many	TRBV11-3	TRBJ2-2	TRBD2	TGTGCCAGCAGCTTAGATCCGGTAGCGGGAGGGCCCGACACCGGGGAGCTGTTTTTT	CASSLDPVAGGPDTGELFF
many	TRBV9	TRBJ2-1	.	TGTGCCAGCAGCGTAGGGCAGGGTATTTACAATGAGCAGTTCTTC	CASSVGQGIYNEQFF
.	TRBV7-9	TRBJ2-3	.	TGTGCCAGCAGCTTAGCGGGAGTGAGGACAGATACGCAGTATTTT	CASSLAGVRTDTQYF
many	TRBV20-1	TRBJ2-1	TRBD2	TGCAGTGCTAGAGAGGGCGGGAGTTACAATGAGCAGTTCTTC	CSAREGGSYNEQFF
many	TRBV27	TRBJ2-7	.	TGTGCCAGCAGTTTCCGGGATCCACTAGTTGAGCAGTACTTC	CASSFRDPLVEQYF
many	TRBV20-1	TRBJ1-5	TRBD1	TGCAGTGCTAGAGATTCACAGGGGCGTATTGGCAATCAGCCCCAGCATTTT	CSARDSQGRIGNQPQHF
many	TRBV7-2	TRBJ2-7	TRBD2	TGTGCCAGCAGCTCCCTAGCGGGAGGGGTGGGGGAGCAGTACTTC	CASSSLAGGVGEQYF
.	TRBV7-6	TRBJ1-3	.	TGTGCCGGCGGCTTAGTCGGAGGGGACGGAAACACCATATATTTT	CAGGLVGGDGNTIYF
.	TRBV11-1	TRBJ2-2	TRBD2	TGTGCCAGCAGCTTAGTTAGCGGGAGAATAGAGACCGGGGAGCTGTTTTTT	CASSLVSGRIETGELFF
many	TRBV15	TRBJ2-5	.	TGTGCCACCAGCAGGTCGGGATCAGGGACAAGCGGGGAGACCCAGTACTTC	CATSRSGSGTSGETQYF
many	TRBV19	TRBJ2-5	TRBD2	TGTGCCAGTACGTTAGCGGGAGCCGAGACCCAGTACTTC	CASTLAGAETQYF
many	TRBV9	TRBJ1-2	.	TGTGCCAGCAGCATAACACAGGCAAGCGGCTATGGCTACACCTTC	CASSITQASGYGYTF
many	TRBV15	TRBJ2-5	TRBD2	TGTGCCACCAGCAGAGGGGGGAGGGATGAAGAGACCCAGTACTTC	CATSRGGRDEETQYF
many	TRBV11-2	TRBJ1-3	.	TGTGCCAGCAGCCCGACTACTGTTCCAGGGCTAAGCTCTGGAAACACCATATATTTT	CASSPTTVPGLSSGNTIYF
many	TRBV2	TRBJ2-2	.	TGTGCCAGCAGTCGGGACCGTACGAACACCGGGGAGCTGTTTTTT	CASSRDRTNTGELFF
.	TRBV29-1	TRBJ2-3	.	TGCAGCTTAGCTCGGCTAGCAGCGGATACGCAGTATTTT	CSLARLAADTQYF
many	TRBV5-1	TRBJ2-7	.	TGCGCCAGCAGCTTAGCGGTAACTACCTACGAGCAGTACTTC	CASSLAVTTYEQYF
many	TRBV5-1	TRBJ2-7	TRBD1	TGCGCCAGCAGCTCAACCGGACAGGGGGCTGGAGAGCAGTACTTC	CASSSTGQGAGEQYF
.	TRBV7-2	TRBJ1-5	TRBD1	TGTGCCAGCAGTCTTCGACAGGGTGGAATACATGAGCATTTT	CASSLRQGGIHEHF
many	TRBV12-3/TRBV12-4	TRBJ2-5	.	TGTGCCAGCAGTTTTCAGGACCAAAGAGTGGAGACCCAGTACTTC	CASSFQDQRVETQYF
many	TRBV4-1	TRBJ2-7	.	TGCGCCAGCAGCCAAGACGAACCGAGGCTAGGCGTCTACGAGCAGTACTTC	CASSQDEPRLGVYEQYF
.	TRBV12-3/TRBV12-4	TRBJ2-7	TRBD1	TGTGCCAGCAGTCCCAACCGGGACAGGCTCCACGAGCAGTACTTC	CASSPNRDRLHEQYF
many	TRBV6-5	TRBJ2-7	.	TGTGCCAGCAGGGCGACCCGGCAGGCTAACTACGAGCAGTACTTC	CASRATRQANYEQYF
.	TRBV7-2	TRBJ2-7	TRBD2	TGTGCCAGCAGCTTAGCGGGGGGGGACCGCTCCTACGAGCAGTACTTC	CASSLAGGDRSYEQYF
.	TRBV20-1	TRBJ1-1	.	TGCAGTGCTTCGGTCAGGAACACTGAAGCTTTCTTT	CSASVRNTEAFF
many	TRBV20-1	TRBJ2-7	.	TGCAGTGCGGAGGGGATCGGGGGCTACGAGCAGTACTTC	CSAEGIGGYEQYF
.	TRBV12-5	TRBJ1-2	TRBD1	TGTGCTAGTGGTTTAGACAGGGGTAAAAGCGGCTACACCTTC	CASGLDRGKSGYTF
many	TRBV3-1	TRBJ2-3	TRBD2	TGTGCCAGCAGCCAAGAGGCCCCCACTAGCGGGAACACAGATACGCAGTATTTT	CASSQEAPTSGNTDTQYF
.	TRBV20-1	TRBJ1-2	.	TGCAGTGCTAGGTCGGGGGGCGAGAACTCTGGCTACACCTTC	CSARSGGENSGYTF
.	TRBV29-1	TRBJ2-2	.	TGCAGCGTTCGGTCAGGGGAGGCCGGGGAGCTGTTTTTT	CSVRSGEAGELFF
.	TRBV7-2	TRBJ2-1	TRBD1	TGTGCCAGCAGCCTCAGAAGACAGGGTCCGGATAAGCAGTTCTTC	CASSLRRQGPDKQFF
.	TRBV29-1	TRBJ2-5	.	TGCAGCGCCTGGCAGCGTAGGCAAGAGACCCAGTACTTC	CSAWQRRQETQYF
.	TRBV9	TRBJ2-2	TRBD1	TGTGCCAGCAGCGTAGTAGGGGGCTTTAGCTCCAGGGAGCTGTTTTTT	CASSVVGGFSSRELFF
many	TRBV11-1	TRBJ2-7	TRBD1	TGTGCCAGCAGCTCCAGGGGGTACGAGCAGTACTTC	CASSSRGYEQYF